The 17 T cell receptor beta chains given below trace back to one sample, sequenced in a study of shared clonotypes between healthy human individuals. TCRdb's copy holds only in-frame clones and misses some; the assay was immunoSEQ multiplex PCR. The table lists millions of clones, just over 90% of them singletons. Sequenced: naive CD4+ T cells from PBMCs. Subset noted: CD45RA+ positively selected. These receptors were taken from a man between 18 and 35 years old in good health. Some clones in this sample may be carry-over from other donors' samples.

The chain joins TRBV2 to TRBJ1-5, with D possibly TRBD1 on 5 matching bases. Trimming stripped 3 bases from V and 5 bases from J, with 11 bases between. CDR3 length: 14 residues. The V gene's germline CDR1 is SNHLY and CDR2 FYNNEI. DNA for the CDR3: TGTGCCAGCAGTGACGTGGGGGGGGATCAGCCCCAGCATTTT. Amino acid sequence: CASSDVGGDQPQHF.

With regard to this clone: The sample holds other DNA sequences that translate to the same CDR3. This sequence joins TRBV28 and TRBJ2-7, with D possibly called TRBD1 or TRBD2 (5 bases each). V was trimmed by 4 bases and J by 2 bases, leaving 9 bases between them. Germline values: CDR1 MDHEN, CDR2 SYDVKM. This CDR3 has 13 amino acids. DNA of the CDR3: TGTGCCAGCAGTTCAGGGACGACCTACGAGCAGTACTTC. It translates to CASSSGTTYEQYF. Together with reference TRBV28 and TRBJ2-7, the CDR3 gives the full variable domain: DVKVTQSSRYLVKRTGEKVFLECVQDMDHENMFWYRQDPGLGLRLIYFSYDVKMKEKGDIPEGYSVSREKKERFSLILESASTNQTSMYLCASSSGTTYEQYFGPGTRLTVT.

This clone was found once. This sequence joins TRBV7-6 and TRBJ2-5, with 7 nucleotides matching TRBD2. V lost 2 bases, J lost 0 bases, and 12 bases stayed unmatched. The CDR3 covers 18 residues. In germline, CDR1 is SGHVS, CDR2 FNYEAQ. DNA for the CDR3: TGTGCCAGCAGCTTACATCGTTCGGCTAGCGGATACCAAGAGACCCAGTACTTC. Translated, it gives CASSLHRSASGYQETQYF. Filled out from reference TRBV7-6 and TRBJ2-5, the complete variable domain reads GAGVSQSPRYKVTKRGQDVALRCDPISGHVSLYWYRQALGQGPEFLTYFNYEAQQDKSGLPNDRFSAERPEGSISTLTIQRTEQRDSAMYRCASSLHRSASGYQETQYFGPGTRLLVL.

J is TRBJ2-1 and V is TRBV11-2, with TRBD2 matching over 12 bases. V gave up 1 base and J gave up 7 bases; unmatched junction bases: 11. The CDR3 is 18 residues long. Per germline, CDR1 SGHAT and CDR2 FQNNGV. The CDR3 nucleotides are TGTGCCAGCAGCTTAGCCCAGACTAGCGGGGGCCGGGGGAATGAGCAGTTCTTC. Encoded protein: CASSLAQTSGGRGNEQFF.

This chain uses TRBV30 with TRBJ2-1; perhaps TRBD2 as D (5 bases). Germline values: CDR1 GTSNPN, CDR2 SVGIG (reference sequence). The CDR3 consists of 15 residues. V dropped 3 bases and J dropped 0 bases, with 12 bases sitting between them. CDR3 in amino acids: CAWSPPGSSYNEQFF. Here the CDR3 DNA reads TGTGCCTGGAGCCCCCCGGGGAGCTCCTACAATGAGCAGTTCTTC.

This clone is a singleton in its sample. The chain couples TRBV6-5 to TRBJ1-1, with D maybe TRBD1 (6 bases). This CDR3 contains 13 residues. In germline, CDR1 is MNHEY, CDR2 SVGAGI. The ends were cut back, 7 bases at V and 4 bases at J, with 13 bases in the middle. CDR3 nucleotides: TGTGCCAGCATCTCACCGGGGGCCACTGAAGCTTTCTTT. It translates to CASISPGATEAFF.

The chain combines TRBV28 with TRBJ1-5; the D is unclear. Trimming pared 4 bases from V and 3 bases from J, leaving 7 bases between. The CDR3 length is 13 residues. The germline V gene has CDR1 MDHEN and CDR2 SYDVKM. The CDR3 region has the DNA TGTGCCAGCAGTTCCCACATCAATCAGCCCCAGCATTTT. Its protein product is CASSSHINQPQHF.

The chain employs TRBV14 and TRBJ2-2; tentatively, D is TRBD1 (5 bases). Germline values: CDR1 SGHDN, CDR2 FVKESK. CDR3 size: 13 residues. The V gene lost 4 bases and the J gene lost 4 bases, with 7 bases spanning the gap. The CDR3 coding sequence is TGTGCCAGCAGCCCGCAGGGCACCGGGGAGCTGTTTTTT. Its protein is CASSPQGTGELFF.

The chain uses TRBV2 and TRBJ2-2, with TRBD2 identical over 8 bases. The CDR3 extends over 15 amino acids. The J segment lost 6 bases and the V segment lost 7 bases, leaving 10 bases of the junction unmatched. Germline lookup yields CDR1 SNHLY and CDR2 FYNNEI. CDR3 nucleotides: TGTGCCAGCAAGTTTAGCGGGGCGTATCCCGGGGAGCTGTTTTTT. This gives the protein CASKFSGAYPGELFF.

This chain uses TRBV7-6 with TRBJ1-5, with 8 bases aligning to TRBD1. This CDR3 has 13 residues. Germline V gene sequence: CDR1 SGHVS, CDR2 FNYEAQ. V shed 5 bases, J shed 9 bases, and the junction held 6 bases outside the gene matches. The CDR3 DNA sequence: TGTGCCAGCAGCACCGGGGGGACAGGGCCCCAGCATTTT. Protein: CASSTGGTGPQHF. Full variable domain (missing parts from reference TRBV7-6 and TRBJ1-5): GAGVSQSPRYKVTKRGQDVALRCDPISGHVSLYWYRQALGQGPEFLTYFNYEAQQDKSGLPNDRFSAERPEGSISTLTIQRTEQRDSAMYRCASSTGGTGPQHFGDGTRLSIL.

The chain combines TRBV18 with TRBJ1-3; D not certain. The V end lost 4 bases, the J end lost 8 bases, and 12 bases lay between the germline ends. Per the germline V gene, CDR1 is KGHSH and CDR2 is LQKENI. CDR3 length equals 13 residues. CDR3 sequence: CASSLGSPDTIYF. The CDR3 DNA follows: TGTGCCAGCTCACTGGGTTCTCCCGACACCATATATTTT.

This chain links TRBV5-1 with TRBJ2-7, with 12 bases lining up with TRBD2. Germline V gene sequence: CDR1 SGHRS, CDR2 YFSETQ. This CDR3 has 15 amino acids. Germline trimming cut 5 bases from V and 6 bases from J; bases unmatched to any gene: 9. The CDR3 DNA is TGCGCCAGCAGGTATCTAGCGGGAGGGTCTGGCGAGCAGTACTTC. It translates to CASRYLAGGSGEQYF.

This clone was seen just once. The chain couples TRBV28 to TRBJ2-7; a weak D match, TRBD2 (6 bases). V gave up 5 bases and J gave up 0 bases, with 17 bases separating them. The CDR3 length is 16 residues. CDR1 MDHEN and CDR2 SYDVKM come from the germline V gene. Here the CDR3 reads CASSPHRGRPSYEQYF. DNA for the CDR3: TGTGCCAGCAGTCCCCACCGGGGGAGACCCTCCTACGAGCAGTACTTC. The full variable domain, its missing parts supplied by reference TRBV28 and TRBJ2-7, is DVKVTQSSRYLVKRTGEKVFLECVQDMDHENMFWYRQDPGLGLRLIYFSYDVKMKEKGDIPEGYSVSREKKERFSLILESASTNQTSMYLCASSPHRGRPSYEQYFGPGTRLTVT.

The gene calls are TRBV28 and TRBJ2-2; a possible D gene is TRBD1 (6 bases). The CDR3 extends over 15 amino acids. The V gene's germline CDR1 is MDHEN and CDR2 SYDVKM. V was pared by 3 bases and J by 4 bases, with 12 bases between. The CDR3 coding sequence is TGTGCCAGCAGTTTCTACAGGGCAGTCACCGGGGAGCTGTTTTTT. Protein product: CASSFYRAVTGELFF.

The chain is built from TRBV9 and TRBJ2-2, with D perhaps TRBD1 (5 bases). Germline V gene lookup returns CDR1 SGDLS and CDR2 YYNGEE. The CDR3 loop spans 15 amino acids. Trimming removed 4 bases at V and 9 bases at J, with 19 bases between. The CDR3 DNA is TGTGCCAGCAGCCATGAGTTCTGGGGCCCACGGGAGCTGTTTTTT. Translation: CASSHEFWGPRELFF.

CDR3 sequence: CASSLWDTQYF. CDR3 nucleotide sequence: TGTGCCAGCAGCTTGTGGGATACGCAGTATTTT. The gene calls are TRBV5-8 and TRBJ2-3; D call uncertain. This CDR3 comprises 11 residues. Germline CDR1 is SGHTS and CDR2 is YDEGEE. V lost 1 base and J lost 6, with 3 bases in between.

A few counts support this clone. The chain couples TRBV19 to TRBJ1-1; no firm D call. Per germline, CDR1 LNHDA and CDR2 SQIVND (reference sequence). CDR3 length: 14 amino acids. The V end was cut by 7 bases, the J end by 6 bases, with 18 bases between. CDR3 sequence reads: CASTDPDGPAEAFF. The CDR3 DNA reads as TGTGCCAGTACCGACCCGGACGGACCGGCTGAAGCTTTCTTT.